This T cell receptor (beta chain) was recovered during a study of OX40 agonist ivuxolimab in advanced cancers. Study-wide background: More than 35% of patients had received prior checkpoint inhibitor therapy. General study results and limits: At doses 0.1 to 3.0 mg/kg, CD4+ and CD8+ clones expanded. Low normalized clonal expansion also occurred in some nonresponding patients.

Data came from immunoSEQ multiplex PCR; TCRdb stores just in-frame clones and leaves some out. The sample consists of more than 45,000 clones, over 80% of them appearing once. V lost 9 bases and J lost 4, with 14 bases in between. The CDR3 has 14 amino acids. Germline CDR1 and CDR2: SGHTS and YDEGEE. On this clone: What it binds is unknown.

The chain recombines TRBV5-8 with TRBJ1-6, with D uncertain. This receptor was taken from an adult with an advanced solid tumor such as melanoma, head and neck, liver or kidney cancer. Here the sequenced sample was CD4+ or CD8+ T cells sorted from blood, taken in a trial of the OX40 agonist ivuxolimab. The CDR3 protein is CATSPSFYNSPLHF. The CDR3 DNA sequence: TGTGCCACCTCGCCCTCCTTTTATAATTCACCCCTCCACTTT.